Detailed here is one T cell receptor beta chain. The sample comes from a study of post-analysis software for immune sequencing data. Unique molecular identifiers were present in the TCR beta cDNA libraries. TCRdb independently ran MiXCR on the PCR reads; one entry per CDR3 protein. The table shows a few hundred thousand distinct CDR3 sequences, with 30% to 45% occurring only once. Sequencing input: blood. This TCR was recovered from a girl under 18 with multiple sclerosis.

The CDR3 DNA is TGTGCCAGCAGCTTAGAAGGAGGGGGCCGTCTGGGCTATGGCTACACCTTC. Encoded protein: CASSLEGGGRLGYGYTF. This chain uses TRBV13 with TRBJ1-2, with 7 bases matching TRBD1. The CDR3 spans 17 residues. The junction had 12 bases not matched to a gene; V was cut back by 1 base and J by 4 bases. Germline lookup yields CDR1 PRHDT and CDR2 FYEKMQ (reference sequence).